The 27 T cell receptor beta chains below were found in one sample sequenced in a study of blood T cell repertoires in COVID-19. Using immunoSEQ multiplex PCR, the repertoire was profiled, and TCRdb retains in-frame clones only, with some absent. The top ten hold about 0.99% of the sample, which has a few hundred thousand clones, approximately 90% seen once. The sample was peripheral blood. The origin of the receptors is a woman aged 40 to 49 who had recovered from COVID-19.

This chain uses TRBV3-1 (or the pseudogene TRBV3-2) with TRBJ2-3, with 9 bases lining up with TRBD2. V lost 4 bases and J lost 5; bases outside the gene matches: 7. The CDR3 spans 15 residues. CDR1 is LGHDT and CDR2 is YNNKEL in the germline V gene (reference sequence). CDR3 bases: TGTGCCAGCAGCCCCCCGGGCGGGAGGGGAGATACGCAGTATTTT. Its translation is CASSPPGGRGDTQYF.

The table lists this clone with a count of one. The chain employs TRBV11-3 and TRBJ1-2, with 9 bases that match TRBD1. J was trimmed by 6 bases and V by 4 bases; bases with no gene match: 9. CDR3 length: 15 residues. Germline CDR1 SGHNT, CDR2 YENEEA. The CDR3 protein is CASSSRTGEADGYTF. In DNA, the CDR3 is TGTGCCAGCAGCTCCCGGACAGGGGAGGCGGATGGCTACACCTTC.

This sequence joins TRBV23-1 and TRBJ2-1, with 13 positions matching TRBD2. TRBV23-1 is recorded as an ORF, its role being uncertain. There are 20 residues in the CDR3. The trim removed 3 bases at V and 8 bases at J, leaving 19 bases unmatched. The CDR3: CASSQGQLAGGPKSGDEQFF. CDR3 DNA sequence: TGCGCCAGCAGTCAGGGCCAACTAGCGGGAGGGCCAAAGAGTGGTGATGAGCAGTTCTTC.

The gene calls are TRBV6-1 and TRBJ2-3; D possibly corresponds to TRBD2 (5 bases). The CDR3 is made up of 17 amino acids. Deletions cut 4 bases from V and 0 bases from J, with 17 bases between. The germline CDR1 and CDR2 sequences are MNHNS and SASEGT. The CDR3 here is CASSAAGRRVSTDTQYF. CDR3 DNA: TGTGCCAGCAGTGCCGCCGGTCGGCGGGTTAGCACAGATACGCAGTATTTT.

The rearrangement links TRBV19 to TRBJ2-1, with a possible D match to TRBD1 (6 bases). The CDR3 contains 13 residues. Trimming left V 4 bases short and J 10 bases short, with 14 bases between. Germline lookup yields CDR1 LNHDA and CDR2 SQIVND (reference sequence). The CDR3 DNA sequence: TGTGCCAGTAGTACGCGGTCCGGGACAGAGCAGTTCTTC. This encodes CASSTRSGTEQFF.

This clone was counted once. The gene calls are TRBV2 and TRBJ2-1; 8 bases are shared with TRBD2. The J segment lost 2 bases and the V segment lost 4 bases, leaving 1 base of the junction unmatched. The germline V gene encodes CDR1 SNHLY and CDR2 FYNNEI. The CDR3 is 14 amino acids. CDR3 nucleotides: TGTGCCAGCAGTGGGCGGGAGGCCTACAATGAGCAGTTCTTC. Protein product: CASSGREAYNEQFF.

The rearrangement uses TRBV11-2 and TRBJ2-3; D may be TRBD2 (7 bases). V lost 1 base and J lost 2, with 10 bases in between. In germline, CDR1 is SGHAT, CDR2 FQNNGV. The CDR3 is 15 amino acids. This chain's CDR3 is CASSLVGGPTDTQYF. For the CDR3, the DNA is TGTGCCAGCAGCTTAGTGGGGGGGCCCACAGATACGCAGTATTTT.

The chain employs TRBV5-1 and TRBJ2-5, with TRBD2 matching over 7 bases. The J segment lost 5 bases and the V segment lost 4 bases, leaving 2 bases of the junction unmatched. Germline CDR1 reads SGHRS; CDR2 reads YFSETQ. This CDR3 has 12 residues. The CDR3 reads CASSPGRETQYF. In nucleotides, the CDR3 is TGCGCCAGCAGCCCCGGGAGGGAGACCCAGTACTTC.

The gene calls are TRBV7-6 and TRBJ1-4; D is unclear. Germline V gene sequence: CDR1 SGHVS, CDR2 FNYEAQ. Trimming pared 5 bases from V and 0 bases from J, leaving 13 bases between. The CDR3 is 16 residues long. Here the CDR3 DNA reads TGTGCCAGCAGCCCCCGTAACGGAGCAACTAATGAAAAACTGTTTTTT. Its translation: CASSPRNGATNEKLFF. Complete variable domain (other parts from reference TRBV7-6 and TRBJ1-4): GAGVSQSPRYKVTKRGQDVALRCDPISGHVSLYWYRQALGQGPEFLTYFNYEAQQDKSGLPNDRFSAERPEGSISTLTIQRTEQRDSAMYRCASSPRNGATNEKLFFGSGTQLSVL.

This chain joins TRBV4-3 and TRBJ2-5; 11 bases line up with TRBD1. V gave up 3 bases and J gave up 5 bases; unmatched junction bases: 5. The CDR3 is 15 amino acids. Looked up from germline, CDR1 is LGHNA and CDR2 is YSLEER. CDR3 nucleotides: TGCGCCAGCAGCCACCGGACAGGGGGCGCGGAGACCCAGTACTTC. Translating it yields CASSHRTGGAETQYF.

V is TRBV9 and J is TRBJ1-1; the D gene is possibly TRBD1 (5 bases). Trimming cost V 0 bases and J 3 bases, with 18 bases left between them. Germline V gives CDR1 SGDLS, CDR2 YYNGEE. This CDR3 comprises 17 residues. Written as DNA, the CDR3 is TGTGCCAGCAGCGTAGATGCCCACGGAGGGACTGACACTGAAGCTTTCTTT. It encodes CASSVDAHGGTDTEAFF.

The chain recombines TRBV2 with TRBJ2-1; 8 nucleotides agree with TRBD2. The CDR3 has 13 amino acids. V was clipped by 6 bases and J by 9 bases; unmatched bases: 7. Germline V gene data show CDR1 as SNHLY and CDR2 as FYNNEI. CDR3 sequence (DNA): TGTGCCAGCAGCGTGGCCGCGGGGGGTGAGCAGTTCTTC. Translation: CASSVAAGGEQFF.

The chain uses TRBV29-1 and TRBJ1-1; D unresolved. The CDR3 contains 13 residues. Trimming left V 1 base short and J 3 bases short, with 9 bases between. Germline V gene data show CDR1 as SQVTM and CDR2 as ANQGSEA. The DNA of the CDR3 is TGCAGCGTTGAAGGGCAGTTCTACACTGAAGCTTTCTTT. Amino acids: CSVEGQFYTEAFF.

The rearrangement uses TRBV18 and TRBJ1-2, with 7 bases aligning to TRBD1. The germline gives CDR1 KGHSH, CDR2 LQKENI. The CDR3 has 14 residues. V lost 3 bases and J lost 4; bases outside the gene matches: 5. For the CDR3, the DNA is TGTGCCAGCTCACCCTACCGGGACAGCTATGGCTACACCTTC. The encoded protein is CASSPYRDSYGYTF.

This clone was counted a single time. The V gene is TRBV7-9, the J gene TRBJ1-4; no definite D call. V dropped 5 bases and J dropped 7 bases, with 17 bases sitting between them. The germline CDR1 and CDR2 sequences are SEHNR and FQNEAQ (reference sequence). This CDR3 contains 15 residues. CDR3 coding DNA: TGTGCCAGCAGCCAAAACAGCGGTTACGGTGAAAAACTGTTTTTT. It codes for CASSQNSGYGEKLFF. Full variable domain (rest looked up from reference TRBV7-9 and TRBJ1-4): DTGVSQNPRHKITKRGQNVTFRCDPISEHNRLYWYRQTLGQGPEFLTYFQNEAQLEKSRLLSDRFSAERPKGSFSTLEIQRTEQGDSAMYLCASSQNSGYGEKLFFGSGTQLSVL.

V gene TRBV7-9 combines with J gene TRBJ2-1; TRBD2 agrees at 16 bases. The CDR3 is made up of 14 amino acids. Germline CDR1 SEHNR, CDR2 FQNEAQ (reference sequence). V lost 7 bases and J lost 10; bases outside the gene matches: 4. In DNA form, the CDR3 reads TGTGCCAGCACCACGGGACTAGCGGGAGGGGAGCAGTTCTTC. Translated, it gives CASTTGLAGGEQFF.

As DNA, the CDR3 is TGTGCCAGCAGCGTAGGGGAGGCCCTCTACAATGAGCAGTTCTTC. Translating it yields CASSVGEALYNEQFF. The chain employs TRBV9 and TRBJ2-1; D may be TRBD2 (6 bases). Trimming cost V 0 bases and J 3 bases, with 10 bases left between them. CDR1 SGDLS and CDR2 YYNGEE come from the germline V gene. This CDR3 has 15 residues.

The chain recombines TRBV6-5 with TRBJ2-2, with D tentatively TRBD2 (6 bases). Trimming stripped 6 bases from V and 4 bases from J, with 12 bases between. The CDR3 spans 14 residues. The V gene's germline CDR1 is MNHEY and CDR2 SVGAGI. The CDR3 here is CASSGGLITGELFF. Here the CDR3 DNA reads TGTGCCAGCAGCGGAGGGCTGATCACCGGGGAGCTGTTTTTT.

The gene calls are TRBV4-3 and TRBJ2-7; D is possibly TRBD1 (6 bases). V gave up 3 bases and J gave up 3 bases, with 15 bases separating them. CDR3 length: 15 residues. Germline-derived CDR1 and CDR2 are LGHNA and YSLEER. In DNA, the CDR3 is TGCGCCAGCAGCCAGGCCCCCCGGACAGACTACGAGCAGTACGTC. Translating gives CASSQAPRTDYEQYV.

The chain employs TRBV12-3 or TRBV12-4 and TRBJ1-1; the D is unclear. CDR3 length: 13 residues. V was clipped by 6 bases and J by 1 base, with 9 bases between them. The CDR3 nucleotides read TGTGCCAGCAGGAGGGTAGCGAACACTGAAGCTTTCTTT. Protein: CASRRVANTEAFF.

This chain uses TRBV5-6 with TRBJ2-1, with D possibly matching TRBD2 (5 bases). This CDR3 has 12 amino acids. Germline lookup yields CDR1 SGHDT and CDR2 YYEEEE. The V and J ends lost 0 bases and 9 bases respectively, with 7 bases between them. Here the CDR3 DNA reads TGTGCCAGCAGCTTGGGAGGGCGTGAGCAGTTCTTC. Protein product: CASSLGGREQFF. Combining the CDR3 with reference TRBV5-6 and TRBJ2-1 gives the whole variable domain DAGVTQSPTHLIKTRGQQVTLRCSPKSGHDTVSWYQQALGQGPQFIFQYYEEEERQRGNFPDRFSGHQFPNYSSELNVNALLLGDSALYLCASSLGGREQFFGPGTRLTVL.

The rearrangement uses TRBV5-6 and TRBJ1-1, with unresolved D. There are 12 residues in the CDR3. Germline V lookup: CDR1 SGHDT, CDR2 YYEEEE. The ends were cut back, 4 bases at V and 6 bases at J, with 10 bases in the middle. CDR3 sequence reads: CASSLPFSEAFF. In DNA, the CDR3 is TGTGCCAGCAGCCTCCCCTTTTCTGAAGCTTTCTTT.

The V gene is TRBV20-1, the J gene TRBJ2-3; maybe TRBD2 (6 bases). The germline CDR1 and CDR2 sequences are DFQATT and SNEGSKA (reference sequence). The CDR3 has 11 amino acids. V was clipped by 3 bases and J by 10 bases, with 11 bases between them. The CDR3 spells CSASYGSAQYF. CDR3 DNA sequence: TGCAGTGCTAGTTACGGGAGCGCGCAGTATTTT.

The chain combines TRBV5-5 with TRBJ1-1; TRBD1 aligns across 7 bases. The CDR3 length is 15 residues. Germline V gene data show CDR1 as SGHKS and CDR2 as YYEKEE (reference sequence). V lost 4 bases to trimming and J lost 1 base; unmatched junction nucleotides: 7. CDR3 loop: CASSRLDRANTEAFF. CDR3 sequence (DNA): TGTGCCAGCAGCCGATTAGACAGGGCGAACACTGAAGCTTTCTTT. The whole variable domain, filled in from reference TRBV5-5 and TRBJ1-1, reads DAGVTQSPTHLIKTRGQQVTLRCSPISGHKSVSWYQQVLGQGPQFIFQYYEKEERGRGNFPDRFSARQFPNYSSELNVNALLLGDSALYLCASSRLDRANTEAFFGQGTRLTVV.

V and J are TRBV2 and TRBJ1-2, with TRBD1 matching over 8 bases. The germline V gene encodes CDR1 SNHLY and CDR2 FYNNEI. The J segment lost 7 bases and the V segment lost 6 bases, leaving 7 bases of the junction unmatched. CDR3 size: 13 residues. DNA of the CDR3: TGTGCCAGCAGCCCCGGACAGGGTGTTGGCTACACCTTC. Translating gives CASSPGQGVGYTF.

The CDR3 reads CASTRTGLETDTQYF. The CDR3 DNA reads TGTGCCAGCACGCGGACAGGGCTAGAGACAGATACGCAGTATTTT. The chain employs TRBV2 and TRBJ2-3; 8 bases are shared with TRBD1. This CDR3 is built from 15 residues. The germline V gene encodes CDR1 SNHLY and CDR2 FYNNEI. V trimming: 7 bases; J trimming: 3 bases; junction bases outside the gene matches: 9.

The DNA of the CDR3 is TGTGCCAGCAGCCAAGTTGGACAGGGGACCCACGAGCAGTACTTC. The encoded protein is CASSQVGQGTHEQYF. The chain employs TRBV4-2 and TRBJ2-7; 9 nucleotides agree with TRBD1. The germline gives CDR1 LGHNA, CDR2 YNFKEQ. Germline trimming cut 1 base from V and 5 bases from J; bases unmatched to any gene: 6. The CDR3 is 15 amino acids.